This T cell receptor beta chain originates from a study of technical replicates of blood from a handful of donors. TCRdb's table, derived via immunoSEQ multiplex PCR, lists solely in-frame clones and lacks some. This sample has 44,000 or so clones, with roughly 92% found just once. In its sample, this clone was seen once. The CDR3 contains 15 residues. Trimming removed 6 bases from V and 4 bases from J, with 15 bases in between. Germline CDR1 MNHNY, CDR2 SVGAGI (reference sequence). Specimen: PBMCs. This chain links TRBV6-6 with TRBJ1-4; a possible D gene is TRBD1 (5 bases). The receptor's source is a human donor in good health. Some clones in this sample may be carry-over from other donors' samples. CDR3 residues: CASRPPGRDNEKLFF. In nucleotides, the CDR3 is TGTGCCAGCAGACCACCAGGGCGCGATAATGAAAAACTGTTTTTT.